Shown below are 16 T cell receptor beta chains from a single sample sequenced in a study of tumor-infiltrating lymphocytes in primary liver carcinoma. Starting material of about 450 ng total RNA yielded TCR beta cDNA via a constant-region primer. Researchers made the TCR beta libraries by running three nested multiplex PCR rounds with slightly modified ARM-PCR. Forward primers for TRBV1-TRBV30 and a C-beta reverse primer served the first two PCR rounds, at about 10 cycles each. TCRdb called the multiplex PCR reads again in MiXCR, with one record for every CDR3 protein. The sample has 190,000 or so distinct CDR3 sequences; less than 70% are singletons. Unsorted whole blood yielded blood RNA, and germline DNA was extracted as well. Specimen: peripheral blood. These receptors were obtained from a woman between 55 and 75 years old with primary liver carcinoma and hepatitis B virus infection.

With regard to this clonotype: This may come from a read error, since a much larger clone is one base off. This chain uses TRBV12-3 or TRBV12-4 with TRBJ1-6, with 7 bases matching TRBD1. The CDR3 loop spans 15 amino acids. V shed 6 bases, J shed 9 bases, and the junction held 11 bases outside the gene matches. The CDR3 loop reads CASSPQGTTGSPLHF. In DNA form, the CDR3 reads TGTGCCAGCAGCCCACAGGGGACCACGGGTTCACCCCTCCACTTT.

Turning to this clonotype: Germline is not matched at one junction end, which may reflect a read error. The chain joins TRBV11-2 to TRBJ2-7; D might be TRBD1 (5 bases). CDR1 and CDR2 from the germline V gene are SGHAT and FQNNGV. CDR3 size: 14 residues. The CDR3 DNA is TGTGTCAGCAGCTCGACAAGGGGATCCTACGAGCAGTACTTT. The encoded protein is CVSSSTRGSYEQYF.

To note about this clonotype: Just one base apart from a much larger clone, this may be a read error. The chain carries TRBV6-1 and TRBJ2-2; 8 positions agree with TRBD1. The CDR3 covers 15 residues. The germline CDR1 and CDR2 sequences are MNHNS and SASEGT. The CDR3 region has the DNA TGTGCCAGCAGGTCAGGGGGCAGCGGCACCGGGGAGCAGTTTTTT. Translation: CASRSGGSGTGEQFF.

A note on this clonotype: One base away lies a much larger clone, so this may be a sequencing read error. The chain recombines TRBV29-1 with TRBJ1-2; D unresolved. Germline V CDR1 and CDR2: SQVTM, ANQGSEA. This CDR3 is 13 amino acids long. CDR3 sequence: CSVEDTDGYGYSF. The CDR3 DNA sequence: TGCAGCGTTGAAGACACAGATGGCTATGGCTACAGCTTC.

CDR3 nucleotides: TGTGCCAGCAGTTACGGGTTACAGGGTAATCAGCCCCAGCATTTT. Translation: CASSYGLQGNQPQHF. This chain links TRBV6-2 or TRBV6-3 with TRBJ1-5; a weak D match, TRBD1 (6 bases). There are 15 residues in the CDR3. V lost 2 bases and J 4 bases, leaving 12 bases between the germline ends. CDR1 and CDR2 (germline): MNHEY, SVGEGT.

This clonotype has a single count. The CDR3 coding sequence is TGTGCCAGCAGCTCTTCCTCGGCGGAAGTTACCCACGAGCAGTACTTC. This codes for CASSSSSAEVTHEQYF. V and J are TRBV7-9 and TRBJ2-7; no reliable D call. There are 16 residues in the CDR3. Trimming took off 4 bases at V and 5 bases at J, with 21 bases between the two ends. Per the germline V gene, CDR1 is SEHNR and CDR2 is FQNEAQ (reference sequence).

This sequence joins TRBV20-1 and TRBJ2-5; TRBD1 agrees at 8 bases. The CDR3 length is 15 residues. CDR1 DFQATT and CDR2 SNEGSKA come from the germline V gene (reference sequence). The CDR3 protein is CSPKEGRGQGETQYF. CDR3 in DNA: TGCAGCCCAAAAGAGGGCAGGGGGCAGGGAGAGACCCAGTACTTC.

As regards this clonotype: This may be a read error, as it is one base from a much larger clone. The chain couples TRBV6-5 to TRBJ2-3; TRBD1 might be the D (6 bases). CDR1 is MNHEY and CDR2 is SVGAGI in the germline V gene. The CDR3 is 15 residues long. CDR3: CAGSYSGVGTDTQYF. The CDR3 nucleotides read TGTGCCGGCAGTTACTCAGGGGTGGGCACAGATACGCAGTATTTT.

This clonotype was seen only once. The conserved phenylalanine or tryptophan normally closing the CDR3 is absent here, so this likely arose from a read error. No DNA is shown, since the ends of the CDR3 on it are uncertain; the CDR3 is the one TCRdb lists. This CDR3 reads CASSLEKGQGYEQHL. The chain carries TRBV11-2 and TRBJ2-7; the DNA was not used to check the table's D call, TRBD1. CDR1 and CDR2 (germline): SGHAT, FQNNGV. The CDR3 length is 15 residues, termini included.

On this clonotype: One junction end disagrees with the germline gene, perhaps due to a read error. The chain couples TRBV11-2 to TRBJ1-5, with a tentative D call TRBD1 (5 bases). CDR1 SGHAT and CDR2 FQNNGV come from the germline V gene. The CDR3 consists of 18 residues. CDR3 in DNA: TGTACCAGCAGCTCAGCTGGGGCAGGTGAATTATGGAATCAGCCCCAGCATTTT. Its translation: CTSSSAGAGELWNQPQHF.

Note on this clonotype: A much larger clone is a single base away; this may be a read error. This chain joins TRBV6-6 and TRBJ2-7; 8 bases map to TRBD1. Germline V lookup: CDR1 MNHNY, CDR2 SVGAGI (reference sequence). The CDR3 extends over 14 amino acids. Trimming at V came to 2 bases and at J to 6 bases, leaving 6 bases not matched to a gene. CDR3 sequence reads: CASSYAGTGSEQYF. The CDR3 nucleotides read TGTGCCAGCAGTTACGCCGGGACAGGCAGCGAGCAGTACTTC.

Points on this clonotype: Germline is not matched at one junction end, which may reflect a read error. For the CDR3, the DNA is TGTGTCAGCAGCCCCCCTACAGGGGGCCTGTTCTTC. Its protein is CVSSPPTGGLFF. V usage is TRBV5-4 and J usage is TRBJ2-1; 9 nucleotides agree with TRBD1. The CDR3 totals 12 residues. Germline V gene data show CDR1 as SGHNT and CDR2 as YYREEE (reference sequence).

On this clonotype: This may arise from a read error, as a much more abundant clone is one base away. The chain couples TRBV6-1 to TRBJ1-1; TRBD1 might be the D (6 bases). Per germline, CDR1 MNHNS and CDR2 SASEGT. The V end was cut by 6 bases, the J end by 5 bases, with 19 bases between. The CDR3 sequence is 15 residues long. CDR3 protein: CASSVYRVGKTEAFF. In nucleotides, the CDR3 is TGTGCCAGCAGCGTTTACAGGGTCGGGAAGACTGAAGCTTTCTTT.

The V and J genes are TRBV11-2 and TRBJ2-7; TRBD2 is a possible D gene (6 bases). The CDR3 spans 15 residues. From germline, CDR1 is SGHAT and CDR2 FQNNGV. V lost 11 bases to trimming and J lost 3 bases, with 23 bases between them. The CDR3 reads CACGPWISGNYEQYF. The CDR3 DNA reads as TGTGCCTGCGGCCCTTGGATTAGCGGAAACTACGAGCAGTACTTC.

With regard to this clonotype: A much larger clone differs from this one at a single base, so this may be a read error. CDR3 bases: TGTGCCAGCAGCCGAGAAAACCCCGCCTTATTCACAGATACGCAGTATTTT. This sequence encodes CASSRENPALFTDTQYF. The chain links TRBV14 to TRBJ2-3, with D uncertain. Trimming shortened V by 4 bases and J by 2 bases, and 19 bases separated the two germline ends. Germline V gene data show CDR1 as SGHDN and CDR2 as FVKESK. This CDR3 has 17 amino acids.

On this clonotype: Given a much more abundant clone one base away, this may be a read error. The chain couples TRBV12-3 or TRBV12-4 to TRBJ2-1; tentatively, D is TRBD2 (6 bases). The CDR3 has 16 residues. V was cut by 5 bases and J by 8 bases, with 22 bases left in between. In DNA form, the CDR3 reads TGTGCCAGCAGTCCCCATGGGATAGCGGTTAACGATGAGCAGTTCTTC. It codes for CASSPHGIAVNDEQFF.